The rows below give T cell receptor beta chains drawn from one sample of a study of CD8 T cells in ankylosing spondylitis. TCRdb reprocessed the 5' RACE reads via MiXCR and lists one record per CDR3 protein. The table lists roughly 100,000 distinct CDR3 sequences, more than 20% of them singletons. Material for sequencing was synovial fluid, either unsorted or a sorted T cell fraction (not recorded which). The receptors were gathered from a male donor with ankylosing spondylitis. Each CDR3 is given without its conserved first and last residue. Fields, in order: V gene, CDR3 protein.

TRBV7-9 ASSLLPDTGELF
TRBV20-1 SAVLPSVSYEQY
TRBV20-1 SARDQTSSTGELF
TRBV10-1 ASRAGMGAQETQY
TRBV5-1 ASSLDDATDTQY
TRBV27 ASSLLIGGEQF
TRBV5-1 ASCRDLVGETQY
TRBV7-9 ASSFGTGGTKETQY
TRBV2 ASRARTSRYNEQF
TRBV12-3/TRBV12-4 ASSRGQGSYQPQH
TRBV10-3 AISGRGPGENTEAF
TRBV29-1 SARTNTEAF
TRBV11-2 ASSLLGSDTGELF
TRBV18 ASTSDRGEQY
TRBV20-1 SARTPGGEQF
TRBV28 ASSPLVAEQY
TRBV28 ASRSWQGDTGELF
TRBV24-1 ATSDRTSGMAVEQF
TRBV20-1 SARVRTSAVVETQY
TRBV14 ASSQETGLGGELF
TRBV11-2 ASSPAPTGGEKLF
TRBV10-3 AISPDRGSTEAF
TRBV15 ATSTQGQNTEAF
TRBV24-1 ATSDFLTSGSPNTGELF
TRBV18 ASSPPISWETQY
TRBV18 ASSPTSGGETQY
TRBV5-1 ASSLDKATTGELF
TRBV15 ATSSSRSGGWGEAF
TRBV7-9 ASSLGTGPRPDTQY
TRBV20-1 CASSRTGSTTTDTQY
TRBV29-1 SVAPDGGETQY
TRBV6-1 ASSAREGIYNEQF
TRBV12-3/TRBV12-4 ASSPRQGHTGELF